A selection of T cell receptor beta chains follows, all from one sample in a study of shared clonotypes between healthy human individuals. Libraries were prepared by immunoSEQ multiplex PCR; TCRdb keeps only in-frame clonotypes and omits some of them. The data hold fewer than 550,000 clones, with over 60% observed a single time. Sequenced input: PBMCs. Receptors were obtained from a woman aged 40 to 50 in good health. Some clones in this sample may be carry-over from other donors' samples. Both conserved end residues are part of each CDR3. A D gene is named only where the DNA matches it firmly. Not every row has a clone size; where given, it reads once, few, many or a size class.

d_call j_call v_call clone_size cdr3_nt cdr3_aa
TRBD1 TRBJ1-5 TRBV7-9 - TGTGCCAGCAGCCAAGATGAGGGGGCTCATCAGCCCCAGCATTTT CASSQDEGAHQPQHF
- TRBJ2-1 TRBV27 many TGTGCCAGCAAATATGGACTCGAAGTTTACAATGAGCAGTTCTTC CASKYGLEVYNEQFF
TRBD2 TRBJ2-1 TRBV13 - TGTGCCAGCAGCTCGGGACTAGTGGCTCTCCGTGAGCAGTTCTTC CASSSGLVALREQFF
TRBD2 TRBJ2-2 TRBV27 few TGTGCCAGCAGTTTAGCGGTAGCGGGAGGATACACCGGGGAGCTGTTTTTT CASSLAVAGGYTGELFF
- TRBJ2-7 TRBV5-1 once TGCGCCAGCAGCTTCCTGGACTCAAGCCTCAAAACCTACGAGCAGTACTTC CASSFLDSSLKTYEQYF
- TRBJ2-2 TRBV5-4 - TGTGCCAGCAGCTTGGCTGGACGGAGCACCGGGGAGCTGTTTTTT CASSLAGRSTGELFF
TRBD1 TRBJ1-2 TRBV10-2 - TGCGCCAGCACCCCACAGGGGGACTATGGCTACACCTTC CASTPQGDYGYTF
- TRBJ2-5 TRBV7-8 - TGTGCCAGCAGCTTAGTAGGCAACCAAGAGACCCAGTACTTC CASSLVGNQETQYF
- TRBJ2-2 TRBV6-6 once TGTGCCAGCAGAGTCCGCTTGACTGAATCCGGGGAGCTGTTTTTT CASRVRLTESGELFF
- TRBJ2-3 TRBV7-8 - TGTGCCAGCAGCTTAAATTGGGCGGGAAGTACTAGCACAGATACGCAGTATTTT CASSLNWAGSTSTDTQYF
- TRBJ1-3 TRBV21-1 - TGTGCCAGCAGCAAAAGGGGAAGCTCTGGAAACACCATATATTTT CASSKRGSSGNTIYF
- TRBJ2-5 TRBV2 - TGTGCCAGCACTTCCGTGTTAACAGAGACCCAGTACTTC CASTSVLTETQYF
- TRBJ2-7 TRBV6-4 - TGTGCCAGCAGTGACTCGAGCTACTCCTACGAGCAGTACTTC CASSDSSYSYEQYF
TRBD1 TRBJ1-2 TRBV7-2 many TGTGCCAGCAGCTCGGGACAGGGGGGTGGCTACACCTTC CASSSGQGGGYTF
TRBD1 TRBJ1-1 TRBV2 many TGTGCCAGCAAAGGACAGGGCTGGACTGAAGCTTTCTTT CASKGQGWTEAFF
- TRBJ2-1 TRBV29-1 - TGCAGCGTCCCGGGACTTCTTCGTAATGAGCAGTTCTTC CSVPGLLRNEQFF
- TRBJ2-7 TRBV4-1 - TGCGCCAGCAGCCAATCCGGGGGCGGCGGAGGAATCTACGAGCAGTACTTC CASSQSGGGGGIYEQYF
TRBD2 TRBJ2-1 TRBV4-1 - TGCGCCAGCAGCCAACTCCCTGCTAGCGGGAGTTTCAATGAGCAGTTCTTC CASSQLPASGSFNEQFF
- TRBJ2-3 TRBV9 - TGTGCCAGCAGCGTAGCGCTAGCCCCAACCTATAGCACAGATACGCAGTATTTT CASSVALAPTYSTDTQYF
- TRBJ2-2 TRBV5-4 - TGTGCCAGCAGCGGGCGCGAGCCCGGGGAGCTGTTTTTT CASSGREPGELFF